This T cell receptor beta chain was identified during a study of cytomegalovirus exposure and HLA in healthy donors (dated by TCRdb to the late 2010s). With regard to the full study: An earlier analysis of some 620 of the donors reported about 300 Gb of sequence data and 95 million to 140 million unique TCR beta sequences obtained from about 179 million T cells. Among the approximately 400 genotyped donors, around 81% belonged to the genetic ancestry cluster associated with self-reported Caucasian donors. The study aimed to test whether cataloging public T cell receptors could reveal signatures of past pathogen exposure. All discovery cohort repertoires had been generated on a single sequencing platform. Class I and class II HLA loci were covered by the typing at four-digit resolution. Alongside the repertoire data, information on donor age, sex, ethnicity and CMV serostatus was compiled. Among around 400 genotyped donors of the cohort, an average of approximately 240,000 unique TCR beta nucleotide sequences was sequenced per donor, of which about 19% were non-productive. In the later analysis, no new phenotypic data were used to find candidate immune exposures; instead, reliance was placed on TCR beta sequences and their occurrence across donors. Approximately 330 gigabases of sequencing data and roughly 80 million unique TCR sequences made up an early release that covered several hundred HLA-typed donors. The number of typed donors differed by locus: roughly 620-640 for A, B, C, DRB1 and DQB1; some 500 for DQA1; fewer than 610 for DPA1; and roughly 490 for DPB1. A later genetic analysis took genome-wide SNP genotypes for about 60% of the roughly 670 donors and used that subset as a discovery cohort. A later analysis re-examined previously published TCR beta repertoires from about 670 donors and added high-resolution HLA genotyping to investigate patterns of TCR occurrence. High-throughput TCR immunosequencing, statistical association of individual TCRs with disease status, and machine learning were combined to predict cytomegalovirus infection status. An earlier analysis of some 500 of the donors applied high-throughput TCR beta sequencing to assess whether each TCR beta V gene segment acted as functional or pseudogenic. In addition to the first cohort of 666 subjects, a separate validation cohort of approximately 130 different subjects was used. Roughly five DR-DQ haplotypes were treated as single units for association and clustering because of strong linkage in the cohort. The study used immunosequencing to profile the T cell repertoires of approximately 650 subjects and linked those repertoires to cytomegalovirus serostatus.

A note on this clone: The antigen it binds to is not known. No base-level quality is on record; no much larger clone is a single base apart.

Summary of the overall study and its limitations: Immune exposure information for the cohort was limited to CMV serostatus. An earlier analysis of around 500 of the donors showed that most TCR beta V segments appeared in productive rearrangements either about 87% or about 30% of the time, which broadly matched IMGT annotations. Because HLA typing was unavailable for some donors at each locus, only the typed subset was used in association tests. In both the original and validation cohorts, the classifier was reported to diagnose cytomegalovirus status with high specificity and sensitivity. In a later analysis, HLA-associated TCR beta chains were found to be more clonally expanded and to have lower generation probabilities than equally common non-associated chains. The earlier analysis of 587 of the donors excluded approximately 15 rarely observed V segments, including chromosome 9 orphons, because counts were too low. Sequencing depth was assumed to be roughly uniform across donors in the presence/absence analyses, though that assumption may not hold. According to a later analysis, most CMV-associated TCR beta chains appeared to be HLA-restricted, and the HLA associations seemed to be driven largely by CMV exposure. When HLA alleles, especially DR and DQ, strongly co-occurred, TCR associations were difficult to assign to individual alleles. A further reported finding was that TCR beta sequences accurately predicted the HLA-A and HLA-B alleles for most subjects in the first cohort. In the study, some 160 TCR beta chains were listed as associated with cytomegalovirus. Correlated functional status among segregating V segments might reflect linkage disequilibrium, but an unknown experimental factor could not be ruled out. Compared with the approximately 710-donor mean, donors in an Asian-associated ancestry cluster had fewer N-insertions in productive TCRs, according to a later genetic analysis. Across donors, most TCR sequences were observed very rarely, whereas some public TCRs were present in many individuals. Only TCR beta chains were sequenced in this cohort, and the absence of alpha or paired-chain data limited detectable features. A later analysis found that TCR association rates varied across HLA loci, with DRB1 alleles showing the most associated TCRs and HLA-C alleles the fewest. A group of highly shared sequence variants was considered likely to be a technical artifact of the sequencing pipeline. At a false discovery rate of 0.05, a later analysis linked some 18,000 TCR beta sequences to specific HLA alleles. According to a later analysis, parvovirus B19, influenza, CMV and Epstein-Barr virus appeared linked to several top co-occurrence clusters. A few of the identified cytomegalovirus-associated TCR beta chains were confirmed in vitro to be specific for cytomegalovirus antigens. An association between a missense DCLRE1C variant and V-gene and J-gene trimming of TCR beta chains was found in a later genetic analysis and replicated in an independent cohort. The authors suggested that the approach could potentially be extended to other disease states and immunological phenotypes.

The cohort was made up of roughly 670 healthy bone marrow donors. Cohort members were all nominally healthy when sampled, although unrecorded immune exposures were likely present. Of the roughly 720 cohort members, around 280 had positive CMV serostatus and around 350 had negative CMV serostatus, and CMV serostatus was not recorded for the donor. Each donor provided a peripheral blood sample, and peripheral blood mononuclear cells were used for TCR beta sequencing. The Qiagen DNeasy Blood Extraction Kit was used to extract genomic DNA from the blood cell samples. The library was prepared using the immunoSEQ multiplex PCR assay. For the multiplex PCR, a mixture combining 60 forward primers for TCR Vbeta segments and 13 reverse primers for TCR Jbeta segments was used. The CDR3 region of rearranged TCR beta genes was amplified from genomic DNA by a multiplex PCR assay. The amplified TCR beta libraries were sequenced on the Illumina HiSeq System as 87-base-pair reads. The original pipeline was this. A later analysis tallied roughly 78 million unique TCR beta chains across the roughly 610 repertoires, and approximately 9.9 million of those chains were shared by two or more donors. Raw reads were error-corrected and collapsed into unique sequences with a nearest-neighbor algorithm that merged closely related sequences to remove PCR and sequencing errors. V, D and J gene segments were assigned by aligning CDR3 sequences to IMGT reference sequences. Each retained sequence needed at least a six-nucleotide match to both a V gene segment and a J gene segment. Rearrangements were called productive when the CDR3 lacked stop codons and stayed in frame with V and J; all others were non-productive. CDR3 was defined according to IMGT convention as the region running from the second conserved V-encoded cysteine to the conserved J-encoded phenylalanine. In an earlier analysis of approximately 500 of the donors, sequences lacking an unambiguous match to a single V gene segment were excluded. An earlier analysis of over 450 of the donors classified V segments as functional when productive rearrangements were above 56.7% and as segregating when the standard deviation between donors was above 5%. To diagnose cytomegalovirus status from the catalog of TCR beta chain sequences, a statistical classification framework was built. In a later analysis, V and J genes were assigned by comparing TCR nucleotide sequences against IMGT/GENE-DB human TR gene sequences. In a later analysis, CDR3 sequences and most-parsimonious VDJ recombination scenarios were assigned using the TCRdist pipeline. In a later analysis, every TCR beta chain was defined by the combination of its CDR3 amino acid sequence and its V-gene family, and reads without a unique V-gene family were dropped. As a way to deal with suspected cross-contamination and a sequencing artifact, a later analysis dropped nearly 600 nucleotide sequences that were highly shared and had low generation probability. In a later analysis, a clonal expansion index was calculated for each public chain from normalized within-repertoire ranks of inferred template counts. In a later analysis, generation probabilities were computed with a VDJ recombination model fitted to out-of-frame rearrangements, and the resulting probabilities were checked against IGoR. In a later analysis, hypergeometric tests were used to score TCR-TCR, TCR-HLA and TCR-CMV co-occurrence, with a repertoire-size bias correction applied to TCR pairs. In a later analysis, false discovery rates were estimated by permuting HLA or CMV assignments 20 times. A later analysis grouped co-occurring TCRs with DBSCAN, adding TCRdist sequence similarity when clustering within HLA-allele-positive subsets. Repertoires with fewer than 30,000 or more than 120,000 public chains were left out of co-occurrence clustering, as were five repertoires with anomalous nucleotide sharing. This is the immuneACCESS table as TCRdb keeps it, with only in-frame sequences that have V and J called. A part of the clones is gone; compared with another copy, unresolved V genes explain less than half, and the rest is unexplained. V, J and clone size derive from that table, while D and trimming were established from the DNA sequence. The sample table contains 73,000 or so clones; only one count was recorded for around four fifths of them. Clones ranked in the top ten supply around 7% of the sample.

The sequenced material came from PBMCs. This clonotype was sampled from a human donor in good health.

The CDR3: CASSLGQGSYTF. The nucleotide sequence is TGTGCCAGCAGCCTCGGACAGGGGAGCTACACCTTC. The chain joins TRBV7-9 to TRBJ1-2; TRBD1 lines up with 9 middle nucleotides. V lost 5 bases and J lost 9 bases, and the count of bases not matched to a germline gene is 4. CDR1 and CDR2 were assigned from the germline V gene (reference sequence) as SEHNR and FQNEAQ. There are 12 amino acids in the CDR3, from cysteine to phenylalanine inclusive. Only the CDR3 part of the read is kept: 36 bases, read in frame from the first base.